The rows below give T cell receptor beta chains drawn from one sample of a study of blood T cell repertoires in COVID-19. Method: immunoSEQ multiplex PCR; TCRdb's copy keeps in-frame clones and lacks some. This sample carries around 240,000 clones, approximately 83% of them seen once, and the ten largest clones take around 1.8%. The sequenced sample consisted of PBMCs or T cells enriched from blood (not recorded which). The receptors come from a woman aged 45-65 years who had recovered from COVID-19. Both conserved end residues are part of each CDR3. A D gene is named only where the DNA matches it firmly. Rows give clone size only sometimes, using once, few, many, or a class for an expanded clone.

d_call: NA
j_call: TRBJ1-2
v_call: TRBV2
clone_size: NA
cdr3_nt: TGTGCCAGCAGCGAACAAGCGTTCTATGGCTACACCTTC
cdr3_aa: CASSEQAFYGYTF

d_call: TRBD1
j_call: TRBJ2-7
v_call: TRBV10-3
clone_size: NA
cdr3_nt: TGTGCCATCAGGCCCGGGACAGGGAATAACGAGCAGTACTTC
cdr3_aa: CAIRPGTGNNEQYF

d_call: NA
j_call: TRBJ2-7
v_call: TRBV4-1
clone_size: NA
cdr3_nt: TGCGCCAGCAGCCACACACATTCGTTCTCCTACGAGCAGTACTTC
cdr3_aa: CASSHTHSFSYEQYF

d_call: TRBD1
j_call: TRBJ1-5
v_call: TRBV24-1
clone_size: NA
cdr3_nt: TGTGCCACCAGTGATTTTGCCGGGACAGGGAATCAGCCCCAGCATTTT
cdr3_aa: CATSDFAGTGNQPQHF

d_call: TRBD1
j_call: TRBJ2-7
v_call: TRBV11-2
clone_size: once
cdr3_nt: TGTGCCAGCAGCTTATCACGGACAGGGAGCGAGCAGTACTTC
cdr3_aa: CASSLSRTGSEQYF

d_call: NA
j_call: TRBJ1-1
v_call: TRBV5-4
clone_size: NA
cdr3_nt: TGTGCCACCGGTGGTAGATTGAACACTGAAGCTTTCTTT
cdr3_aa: CATGGRLNTEAFF

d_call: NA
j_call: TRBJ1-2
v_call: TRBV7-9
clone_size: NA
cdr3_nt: TGTGCCAGCAGCTTACCCCTGGCAGGGGACTATGGCTACACCTTC
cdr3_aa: CASSLPLAGDYGYTF

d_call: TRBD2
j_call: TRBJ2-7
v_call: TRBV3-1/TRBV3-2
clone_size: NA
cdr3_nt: TGTGCCAGCAGCCCAAGGACTAGCGGAGGTGGCTACGAGCAGTACTTC
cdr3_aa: CASSPRTSGGGYEQYF

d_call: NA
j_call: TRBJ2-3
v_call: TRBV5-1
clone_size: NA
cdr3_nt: TGCGCCAGCAGCTTGGGCGGGAGCACAGATACGCAGTATTTT
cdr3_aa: CASSLGGSTDTQYF

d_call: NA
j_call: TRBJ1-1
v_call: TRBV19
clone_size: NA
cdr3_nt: TGTGCCACTGGGCCTTCGATGAACACTGAAGCTTTCTTT
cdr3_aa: CATGPSMNTEAFF

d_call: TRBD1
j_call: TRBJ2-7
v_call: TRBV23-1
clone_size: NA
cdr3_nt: TGCGCCAGCCCGCCGGGGACAGCTACCTACGAGCAGTACTTC
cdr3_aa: CASPPGTATYEQYF

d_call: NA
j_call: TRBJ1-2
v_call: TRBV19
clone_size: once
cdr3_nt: TGTGCCAGTAGTATAGGGGAGGGCCTGTCTGGCTACACCTTC
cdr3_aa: CASSIGEGLSGYTF